This T cell receptor beta chain appears in the sequencing data of a study of T cell responses to AZD1222 COVID-19 vaccine. Study details: Recipients boosted at about 4 weeks or about 12 weeks are pooled.

The CDR3 consists of 13 residues. Germline CDR1 and CDR2: MDHEN and SYDVKM. V lost 6 bases and J lost 5, with 13 bases in between. Details on this clone: The target antigen is unknown.

Study findings and constraints: Baseline serostatus was positive in only six AZD1222 recipients.

The assay was immunoSEQ multiplex PCR, and TCRdb's table has in-frame clones only and misses some. Seen here are roughly 100,000 clones, 88% observed once, and the top ten hold about 14%. The rearrangement links TRBV28 to TRBJ1-2; D not certain. This sample comprised peripheral blood, obtained on day 0 of AZD1222 vaccination. The receptor was isolated from an adult in good health. The CDR3: CASSGPALYGYTF. CDR3 DNA: TGTGCCAGCAGCGGGCCCGCCCTATATGGCTACACCTTC.